This TCR beta chain derives from a study of CD4 T cells in relation to SARS-CoV-2 and coronaviruses. Overall study findings and caveats: Crossreactive clones expanded significantly less to SARS-CoV-2 than monoreactive clones.

Unexposed donor CD4+ T cells date from 2011-2018, before the COVID-19 pandemic. Comments on this clone: Antigen specificity is unknown.

Method: immunoSEQ multiplex PCR; TCRdb's copy keeps in-frame clones and lacks some. Altogether around 56,000 clones are present, 86% being singletons, with the ten largest covering more than 1.1%. CDR3 length: 17 amino acids. From germline, CDR1 is MNHNS and CDR2 SASEGT. V was clipped by 4 bases and J by 1 base; unmatched bases: 4. The origin of this receptor is a human donor in good health. Sequencing was carried out using memory CD4+ T cells from PBMCs. V and J are TRBV6-1 and TRBJ2-2; 12 bases are shared with TRBD2. CDR3 in amino acids: CASSGLAGVGNTGELFF. As DNA, the CDR3 is TGTGCCAGCAGTGGACTAGCGGGAGTAGGGAACACCGGGGAGCTGTTTTTT.